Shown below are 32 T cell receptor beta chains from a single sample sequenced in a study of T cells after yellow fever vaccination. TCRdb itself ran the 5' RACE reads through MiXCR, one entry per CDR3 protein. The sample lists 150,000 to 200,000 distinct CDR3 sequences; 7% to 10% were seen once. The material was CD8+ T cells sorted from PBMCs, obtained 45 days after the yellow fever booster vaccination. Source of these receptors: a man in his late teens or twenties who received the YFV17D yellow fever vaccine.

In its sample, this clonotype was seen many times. CDR3 sequence reads: CASSWDRKNSYEQYF. The CDR3 DNA reads as TGTGCCAGCAGCTGGGACAGGAAAAACTCCTACGAGCAGTACTTC. The chain uses TRBV7-8 and TRBJ2-7; 8 nucleotides match TRBD1. With V trimmed by 4 bases and J by 0 bases, 5 bases remained unmatched. Germline lookup yields CDR1 SGHVS and CDR2 FQNEAQ. This CDR3 comprises 15 residues.

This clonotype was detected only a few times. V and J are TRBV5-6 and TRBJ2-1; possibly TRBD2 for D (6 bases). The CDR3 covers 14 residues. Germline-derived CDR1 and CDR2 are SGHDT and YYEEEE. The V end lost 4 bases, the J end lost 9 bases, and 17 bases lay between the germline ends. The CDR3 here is CASSRGLPGSEQFF. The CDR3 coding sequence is TGTGCCAGCAGCCGGGGACTCCCTGGGAGTGAGCAGTTCTTC.

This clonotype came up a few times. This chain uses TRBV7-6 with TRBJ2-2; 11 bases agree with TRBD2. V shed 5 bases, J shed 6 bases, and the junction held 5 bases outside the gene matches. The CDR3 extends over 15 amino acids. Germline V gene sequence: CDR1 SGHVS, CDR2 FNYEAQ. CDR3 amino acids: CASSPTSGVPGELFF. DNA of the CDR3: TGTGCCAGCAGCCCGACTAGCGGGGTCCCCGGGGAGCTGTTTTTT.

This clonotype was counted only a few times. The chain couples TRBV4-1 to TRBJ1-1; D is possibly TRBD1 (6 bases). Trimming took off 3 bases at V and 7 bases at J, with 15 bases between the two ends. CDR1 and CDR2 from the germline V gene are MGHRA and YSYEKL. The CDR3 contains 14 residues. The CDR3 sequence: CASSQGQNQGEAFF. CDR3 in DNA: TGCGCCAGCAGCCAGGGACAAAATCAGGGTGAAGCTTTCTTT.

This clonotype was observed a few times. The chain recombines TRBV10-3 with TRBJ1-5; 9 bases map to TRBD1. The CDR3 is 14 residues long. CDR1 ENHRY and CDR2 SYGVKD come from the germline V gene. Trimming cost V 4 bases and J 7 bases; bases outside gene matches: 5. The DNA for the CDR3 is TGTGCCATCAGTGGGACAGGGGTTAGCCAGCCCCAGCATTTT. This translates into CAISGTGVSQPQHF.

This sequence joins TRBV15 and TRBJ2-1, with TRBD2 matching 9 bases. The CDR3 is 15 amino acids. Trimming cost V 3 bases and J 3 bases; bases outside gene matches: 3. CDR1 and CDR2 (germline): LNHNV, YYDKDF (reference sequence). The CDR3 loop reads CATSRLAGYYNEQFF. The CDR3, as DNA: TGTGCCACCAGCAGGCTAGCGGGGTACTACAATGAGCAGTTCTTC. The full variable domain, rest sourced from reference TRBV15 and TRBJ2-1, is DAMVIQNPRYQVTQFGKPVTLSCSQTLNHNVMYWYQQKSSQAPKLLFHYYDKDFNNEADTPDNFQSRRPNTSFCFLDIRSPGLGDTAMYLCATSRLAGYYNEQFFGPGTRLTVL.

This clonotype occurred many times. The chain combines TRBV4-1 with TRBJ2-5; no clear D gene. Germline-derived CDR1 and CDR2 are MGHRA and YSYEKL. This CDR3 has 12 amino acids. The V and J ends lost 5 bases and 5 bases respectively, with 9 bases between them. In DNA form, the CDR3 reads TGCGCCAGCAGCGGGGTCGGGGAGACCCAGTACTTC. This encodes CASSGVGETQYF.

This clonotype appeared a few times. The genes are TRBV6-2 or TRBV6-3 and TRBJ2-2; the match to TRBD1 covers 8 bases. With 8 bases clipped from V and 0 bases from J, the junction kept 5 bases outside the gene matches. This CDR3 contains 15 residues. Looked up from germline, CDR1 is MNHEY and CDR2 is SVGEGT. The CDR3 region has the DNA TGTGCCAGCCTTTGGGGACAGGCGAACACCGGGGAGCTGTTTTTT. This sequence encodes CASLWGQANTGELFF.

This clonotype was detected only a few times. DNA of the CDR3: TGTGCCAGCAGCCACCCGGGGGCTAATGAAAAACTGTTTTTT. Amino acid sequence: CASSHPGANEKLFF. The chain couples TRBV7-9 to TRBJ1-4, with D possibly being TRBD1 (5 bases). Looked up from germline, CDR1 is SEHNR and CDR2 is FQNEAQ (reference sequence). The CDR3 is made up of 14 amino acids. Deletions cut 5 bases from V and 3 bases from J, with 10 bases between.

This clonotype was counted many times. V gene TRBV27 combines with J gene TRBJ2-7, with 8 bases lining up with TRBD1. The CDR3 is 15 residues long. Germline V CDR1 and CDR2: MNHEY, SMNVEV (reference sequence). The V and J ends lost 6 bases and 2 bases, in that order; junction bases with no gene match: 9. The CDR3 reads CASSHSGQGTYEQYF. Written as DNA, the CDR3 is TGTGCCAGCAGCCATAGCGGACAGGGAACCTACGAGCAGTACTTC.

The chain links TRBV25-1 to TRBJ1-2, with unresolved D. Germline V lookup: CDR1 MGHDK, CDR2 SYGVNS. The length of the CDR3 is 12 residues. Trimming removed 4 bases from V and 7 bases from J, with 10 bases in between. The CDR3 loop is CASSGSLSGYTF. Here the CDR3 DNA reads TGTGCCAGCAGTGGGAGCCTCTCTGGCTACACCTTC.

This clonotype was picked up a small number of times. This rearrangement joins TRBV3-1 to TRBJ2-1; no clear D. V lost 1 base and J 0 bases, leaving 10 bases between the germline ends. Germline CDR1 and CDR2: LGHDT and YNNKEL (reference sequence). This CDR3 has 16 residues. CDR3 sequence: CASSQVYMRSYNEQFF. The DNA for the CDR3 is TGTGCCAGCAGCCAAGTTTATATGCGCTCCTACAATGAGCAGTTCTTC.

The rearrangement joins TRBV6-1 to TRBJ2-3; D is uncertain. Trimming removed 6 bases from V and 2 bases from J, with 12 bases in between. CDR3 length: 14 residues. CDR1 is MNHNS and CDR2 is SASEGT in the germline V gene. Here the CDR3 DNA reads TGTGCCAGCAGCCTCCGACGCTTCACAGATACGCAGTATTTT. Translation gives CASSLRRFTDTQYF.

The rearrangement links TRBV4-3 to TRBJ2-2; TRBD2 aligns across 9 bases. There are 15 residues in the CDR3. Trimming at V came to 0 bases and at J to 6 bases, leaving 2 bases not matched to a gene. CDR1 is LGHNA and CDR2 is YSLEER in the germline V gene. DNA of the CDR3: TGCGCCAGCAGCCAAGAGCGCGGGGGGGCCGGGGAGCTGTTTTTT. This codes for CASSQERGGAGELFF.

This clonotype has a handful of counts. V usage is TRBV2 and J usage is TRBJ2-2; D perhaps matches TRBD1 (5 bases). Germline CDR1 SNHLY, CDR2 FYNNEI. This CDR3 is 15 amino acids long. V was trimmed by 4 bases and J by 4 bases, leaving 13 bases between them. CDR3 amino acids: CASSGIQELTGELFF. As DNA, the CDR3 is TGTGCCAGCAGTGGTATACAGGAACTCACCGGGGAGCTGTTTTTT.

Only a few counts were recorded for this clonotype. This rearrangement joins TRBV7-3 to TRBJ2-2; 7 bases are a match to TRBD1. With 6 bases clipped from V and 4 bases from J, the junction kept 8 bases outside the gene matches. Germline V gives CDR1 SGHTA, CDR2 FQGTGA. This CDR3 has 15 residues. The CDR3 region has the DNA TGTGCCAGCAGACGGGACAGTACACCCACCGGGGAGCTGTTTTTT. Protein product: CASRRDSTPTGELFF.

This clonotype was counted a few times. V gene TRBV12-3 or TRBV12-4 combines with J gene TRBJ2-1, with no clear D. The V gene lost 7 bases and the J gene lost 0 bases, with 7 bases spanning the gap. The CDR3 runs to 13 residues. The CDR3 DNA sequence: TGTGCCAGCAAGTTCGCCTCCTACAATGAGCAGTTCTTC. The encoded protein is CASKFASYNEQFF.

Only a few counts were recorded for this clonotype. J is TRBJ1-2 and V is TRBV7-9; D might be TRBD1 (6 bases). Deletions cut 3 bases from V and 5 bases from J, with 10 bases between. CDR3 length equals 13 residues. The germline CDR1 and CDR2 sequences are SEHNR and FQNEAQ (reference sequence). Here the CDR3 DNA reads TGTGCCAGCAGCTTCGGGACACCATATGGCTACACCTTC. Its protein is CASSFGTPYGYTF.

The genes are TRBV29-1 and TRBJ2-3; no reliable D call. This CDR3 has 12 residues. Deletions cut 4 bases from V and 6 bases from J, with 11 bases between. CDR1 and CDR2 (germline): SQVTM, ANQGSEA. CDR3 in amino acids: CSVVSRRDTQYF. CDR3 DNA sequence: TGCAGCGTTGTCAGTCGCAGGGATACGCAGTATTTT.

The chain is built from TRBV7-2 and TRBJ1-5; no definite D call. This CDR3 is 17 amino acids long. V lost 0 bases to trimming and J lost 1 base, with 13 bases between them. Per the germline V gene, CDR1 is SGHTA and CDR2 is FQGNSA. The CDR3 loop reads CASSLAYPGGSNQPQHF. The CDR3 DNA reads TGTGCCAGCAGCTTAGCCTATCCTGGAGGGAGCAATCAGCCCCAGCATTTT.

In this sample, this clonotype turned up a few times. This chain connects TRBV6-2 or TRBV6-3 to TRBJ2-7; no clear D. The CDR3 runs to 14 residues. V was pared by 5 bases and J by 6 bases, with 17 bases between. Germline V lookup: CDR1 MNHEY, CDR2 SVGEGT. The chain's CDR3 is CASSKRPTAPEQYF. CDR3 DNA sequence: TGTGCCAGCAGTAAAAGACCGACGGCCCCCGAGCAGTACTTC.

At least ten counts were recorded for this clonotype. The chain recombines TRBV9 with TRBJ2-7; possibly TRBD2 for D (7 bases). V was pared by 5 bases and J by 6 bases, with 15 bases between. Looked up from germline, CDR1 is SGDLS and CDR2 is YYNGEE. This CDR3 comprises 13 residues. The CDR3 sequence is CASSLGGGTEQYF. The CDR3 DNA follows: TGTGCCAGCAGTTTGGGAGGGGGTACCGAGCAGTACTTC.

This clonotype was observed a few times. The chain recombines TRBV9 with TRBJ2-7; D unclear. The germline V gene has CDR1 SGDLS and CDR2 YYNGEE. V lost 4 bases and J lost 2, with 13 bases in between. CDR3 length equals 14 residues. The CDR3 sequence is CASSPEVQPYEQYF. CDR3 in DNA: TGTGCCAGCAGCCCCGAGGTGCAGCCCTACGAGCAGTACTTC.

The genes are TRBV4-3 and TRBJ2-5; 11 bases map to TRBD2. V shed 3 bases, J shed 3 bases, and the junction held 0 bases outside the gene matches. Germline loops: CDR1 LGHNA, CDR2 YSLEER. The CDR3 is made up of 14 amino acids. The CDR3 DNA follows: TGCGCCAGCAGCCAGGGACTAGCGGAAGAGACCCAGTACTTC. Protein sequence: CASSQGLAEETQYF.

The CDR3 loop is CASSSTAYNEQFF. The CDR3 coding sequence is TGTGCCAGCAGTTCGACAGCTTACAATGAGCAGTTCTTC. The chain uses TRBV27 and TRBJ2-1; possible D gene TRBD1, 5 bases. Per the germline V gene, CDR1 is MNHEY and CDR2 is SMNVEV (reference sequence). V was shortened by 4 bases and J by 4 bases, with 8 bases between the two germline ends. The CDR3 totals 13 residues.

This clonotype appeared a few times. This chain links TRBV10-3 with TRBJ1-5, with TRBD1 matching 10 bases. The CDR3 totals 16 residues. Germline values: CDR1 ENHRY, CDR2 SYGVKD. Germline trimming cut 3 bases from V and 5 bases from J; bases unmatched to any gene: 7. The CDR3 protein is CAISELGQGSDQPQHF. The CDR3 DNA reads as TGTGCCATCAGTGAATTGGGACAGGGGAGTGATCAGCCCCAGCATTTT.

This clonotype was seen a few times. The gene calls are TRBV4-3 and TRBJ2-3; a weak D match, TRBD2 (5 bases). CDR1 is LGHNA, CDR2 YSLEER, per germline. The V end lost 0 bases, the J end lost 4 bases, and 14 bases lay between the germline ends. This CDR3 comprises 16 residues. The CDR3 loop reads CASSQDYPGSADTQYF. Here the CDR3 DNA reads TGCGCCAGCAGCCAAGATTACCCGGGGAGTGCAGATACGCAGTATTTT.

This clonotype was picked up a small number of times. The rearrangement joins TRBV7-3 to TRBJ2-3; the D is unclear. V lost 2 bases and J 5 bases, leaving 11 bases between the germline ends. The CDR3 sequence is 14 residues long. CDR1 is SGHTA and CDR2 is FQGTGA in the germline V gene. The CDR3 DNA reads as TGTGCCAGCAGCTTAGCCGGCAGCCTAGATACGCAGTATTTT. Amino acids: CASSLAGSLDTQYF.

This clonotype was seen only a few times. This CDR3 reads CSAARPGQGAYEQYV. CDR3 DNA sequence: TGCAGTGCTGCAAGACCGGGACAGGGGGCCTACGAGCAGTACGTC. The V gene is TRBV20-1, the J gene TRBJ2-7, with 11 bases fitting TRBD1. Germline lookup yields CDR1 DFQATT and CDR2 SNEGSKA (reference sequence). The CDR3 extends over 15 amino acids. V dropped 5 bases and J dropped 2; count of bases not matched to a gene: 8.

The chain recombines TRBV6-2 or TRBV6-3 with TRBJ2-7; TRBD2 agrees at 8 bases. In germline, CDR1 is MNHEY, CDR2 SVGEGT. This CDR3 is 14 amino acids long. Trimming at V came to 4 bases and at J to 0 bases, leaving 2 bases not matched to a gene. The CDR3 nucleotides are TGTGCCAGCAGTTTAGCGGGACCCTCCTACGAGCAGTACGTC. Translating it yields CASSLAGPSYEQYV.

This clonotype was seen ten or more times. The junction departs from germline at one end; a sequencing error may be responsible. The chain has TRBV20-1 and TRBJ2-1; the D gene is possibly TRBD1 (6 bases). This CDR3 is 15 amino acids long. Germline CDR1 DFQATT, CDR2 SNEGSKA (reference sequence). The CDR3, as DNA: TGCAGTGCTCGAGAGGGGAGACAGGCCTACAATGAGCAGTTCTTC. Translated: CSAREGRQAYNEQFF.

Here the CDR3 reads CASSQGQGTNTEAFF. CDR3 nucleotides: TGTGCCAGCAGCCAAGGGCAGGGGACGAACACTGAAGCTTTCTTT. The V and J genes are TRBV4-2 and TRBJ1-1, with D possibly TRBD1 on 6 matching bases. The ends were cut back, 1 base at V and 1 base at J, with 10 bases in the middle. There are 15 residues in the CDR3. The V gene's germline CDR1 is LGHNA and CDR2 YNFKEQ.